This TCR beta chain was observed in a study of OX40 agonist ivuxolimab in advanced cancers. Study-wide context: Three patients got partial responses; one had hepatocellular carcinoma and two had cutaneous melanoma.

Method: immunoSEQ multiplex PCR; TCRdb's copy keeps in-frame clones and lacks some. The data contain around 68,000 clones, roughly 86% of them singletons. The germline V gene encodes CDR1 MGHRA and CDR2 YSYEKL. V lost 1 base and J lost 7, with 22 bases in between. The CDR3 has 17 residues. The rearrangement uses TRBV4-1 and TRBJ1-1, with D possibly matching TRBD1 (6 bases). The TCR originated in an adult with an advanced solid tumor such as melanoma, head and neck, liver or kidney cancer. This sample comprised CD4+ or CD8+ T cells sorted from blood, obtained in a trial of the OX40 agonist ivuxolimab. The CDR3 region has the DNA TGCGCCAGCAGCCAAGTTTACGTTGACAGGAAGGGACTTGAAGCTTTCTTT. This encodes CASSQVYVDRKGLEAFF.